This T cell receptor (beta chain) was sequenced during a study of T cells after posttransplantation cyclophosphamide. The CDR3 totals 16 residues. The ends were cut back, 2 bases at V and 0 bases at J, with 13 bases in the middle. The V gene's germline CDR1 is MDHEN and CDR2 SYDVKM. TCRdb's copy holds only in-frame clones and misses some; the assay was immunoSEQ multiplex PCR. The table has 15,000 to 20,000 clones, 70% to 90% seen once. The chain uses TRBV28 and TRBJ1-1; weak D call: TRBD1 (5 bases). The sequencing sample was made of memory CD4+ T cells sorted from blood. The origin of this receptor is a man aged 25 to 40 in good health and a related stem cell transplant donor. CDR3 sequence: CASSLPPGGMNTEAFF. In DNA form, the CDR3 reads TGTGCCAGCAGTTTACCTCCGGGGGGGATGAACACTGAAGCTTTCTTT.